This T cell receptor beta chain came from a study of cytomegalovirus exposure and HLA in healthy donors. Study outcomes and limitations: Relative to equally common others, HLA-associated TCR beta chains showed greater clonal expansion in a later analysis. Among the most significant clusters, several appeared linked to common viral pathogens in a later analysis.

PCR was performed using 60 Vbeta and 13 Jbeta primers. Methods used by the authors: A later analysis counted roughly 74 million unique TCR beta chains, around 10 million shared. Sequenced by immunoSEQ multiplex PCR; TCRdb stores in-frame clones only, minus some. The DNA was the basis for D and trimming; V, J and clone size are from that table. The table records about 160,000 clones, 70% to 90% of them present only once. Germline-derived CDR1 and CDR2 are MGHDK and SYGVNS. CDR3 length: 16 amino acids. V shed 5 bases, J shed 8 bases, and the junction held 12 bases outside the gene matches. These donors, healthy bone marrow donors, were studied. Details on this clone: Its antigen is still unknown.

The chain couples TRBV25-1 to TRBJ2-1; TRBD2 matches 10 bases. This sequence was found in a woman under 30 in good health and CMV-seronegative. Sample: PBMCs. This CDR3 reads CASSLQISGTSDEQFF. CDR3 nucleotides: TGTGCCAGCAGTCTGCAGATTTCCGGGACTAGCGATGAGCAGTTCTTC.